This TCR beta chain emerged from a study of T cell repertoires in cytomegalovirus infection. Study-wide context: The authors used CMV epitopes that were HLA-C-restricted (recently identified) and HLA-B-restricted (well studied). In public TCR beta signatures, there were indications of both CMV infection and matching HLA type. Whole-study results and caveats: There were HLA-C-restricted CMV-specific TCR beta clonotypes dominating the ex vivo response.

To note about this clonotype: Antigen: not known.

Each CDR3 protein is one row after TCRdb ran MiXCR on the reads. Here the sample spans 84,000 or so distinct CDR3 sequences, about half being singletons. V dropped 5 bases and J dropped 6; count of bases not matched to a gene: 3. Germline CDR1 and CDR2: SGHVS and FNYEAQ. The CDR3 totals 13 residues. This receptor was identified in a human donor in good health (CMV status not recorded). Some clones in this sample may be carry-over from other donors' samples. The starting material was CD8+ T cells from cultured PBMCs, obtained from culture after CMV antigen stimulation. The rearrangement joins TRBV7-6 to TRBJ2-1; 8 bases align to TRBD2. This CDR3 reads CASSPGTSNEQFF. The CDR3 DNA is TGTGCCAGCAGCCCTGGGACTAGCAATGAGCAGTTCTTC. The full variable domain, completed using reference TRBV7-6 and TRBJ2-1, is GAGVSQSPRYKVTKRGQDVALRCDPISGHVSLYWYRQALGQGPEFLTYFNYEAQQDKSGLPNDRFSAERPEGSISTLTIQRTEQRDSAMYRCASSPGTSNEQFFGPGTRLTVL.